A single sample gave rise to the 13 T cell receptor beta chains below, sequenced in a study of T cell responses to AZD1222 COVID-19 vaccine. Sequenced by immunoSEQ multiplex PCR; TCRdb stores in-frame clones only, minus some. Among about 110,000 clones listed, 87% were seen once. Sequenced material: peripheral blood, taken 28 days after the second AZD1222 dose. All receptors come from an adult who received the AZD1222 COVID-19 vaccine.

This clone has just a few counts. The rearrangement uses TRBV5-4 and TRBJ1-1, with TRBD1 matching over 8 bases. The junction had 9 bases not matched to a gene; V was cut back by 4 bases and J by 4 bases. The CDR3 runs 15 residues. Germline assignment: CDR1 SGHNT and CDR2 YYREEE (reference sequence). Here the CDR3 reads CASSQRQGSVTEAFF. The CDR3 coding sequence is TGTGCCAGCAGCCAGAGACAGGGGTCGGTCACTGAAGCTTTCTTT.

On this clone: One junction end does not reproduce the germline sequence, and a read error may be involved. The chain links TRBV2 to TRBJ1-5; 8 bases fit TRBD1. The CDR3 is made up of 13 amino acids. CDR1 and CDR2 (germline): SNHLY, FYNNEI. The CDR3 DNA is TGTGCCAGCAGGGACAGGGCCAATGAGCCCCAGCATTTT. Its translation is CASRDRANEPQHF.

The V call is TRBV12-5, the J call TRBJ1-2, with D possibly TRBD1 on 6 matching bases. Trimming took 0 bases from V and 3 from J, leaving 11 bases between them. Germline CDR1 LGHNT, CDR2 FRNRAP. The CDR3 covers 15 residues. This CDR3 reads CASGLVGEGDYGYTF. The CDR3 DNA follows: TGTGCTAGTGGTTTGGTAGGGGAGGGGGACTATGGCTACACCTTC.

This chain joins TRBV7-2 and TRBJ1-2, with D possibly TRBD1 on 6 matching bases. Germline assignment: CDR1 SGHTA and CDR2 FQGNSA. This CDR3 spans 13 amino acids. V was cut by 5 bases and J by 7 bases, with 14 bases left in between. As DNA, the CDR3 is TGTGCCAGCAGCGTTAACAGGGAAACTGGCTACACCTTC. Its translation is CASSVNRETGYTF.

This chain connects TRBV7-2 to TRBJ2-5, with 7 positions matching TRBD2. The CDR3 consists of 15 residues. Germline V gene data show CDR1 as SGHTA and CDR2 as FQGNSA. V dropped 5 bases and J dropped 1; count of bases not matched to a gene: 7. CDR3 amino acids: CASSPPGTTQETQYF. Here the CDR3 DNA reads TGTGCCAGCAGCCCCCCCGGGACTACCCAAGAGACCCAGTACTTC.

The V and J genes are TRBV28 and TRBJ2-1; the match to TRBD2 covers 12 bases. The V gene's germline CDR1 is MDHEN and CDR2 SYDVKM. The CDR3 is 16 amino acids. The V segment lost 5 bases and the J segment 5 bases; nucleotides outside the gene matches: 7. CDR3 protein: CASSRQTSGGHNEQFF. The DNA for the CDR3 is TGTGCCAGCAGTCGCCAGACTAGCGGGGGACACAATGAGCAGTTCTTC.

The chain carries TRBV4-2 and TRBJ2-7, with 8 bases matching TRBD1. The germline V gene has CDR1 LGHNA and CDR2 YNFKEQ. There are 15 residues in the CDR3. With V trimmed by 0 bases and J by 4 bases, 5 bases remained unmatched. Written as DNA, the CDR3 is TGTGCCAGCAGCCAAGAATGGACAGGGCTGTACGAGCAGTACTTC. This encodes CASSQEWTGLYEQYF.

This chain uses TRBV19 with TRBJ2-2, with TRBD1 matching over 10 bases. Losses at the gene ends were 11 bases for V and 5 bases for J; bases not matched to a gene: 5. The CDR3 loop spans 13 amino acids. Germline CDR1 LNHDA, CDR2 SQIVND (reference sequence). CDR3 sequence: CAGGQGRTGELFF. The DNA for the CDR3 is TGTGCCGGGGGACAGGGGAGGACCGGGGAGCTGTTTTTT.

This chain links TRBV7-9 with TRBJ1-4; 11 bases are shared with TRBD1. This CDR3 contains 14 residues. Germline CDR1 SEHNR, CDR2 FQNEAQ (reference sequence). The junction had 5 bases not matched to a gene; V was cut back by 6 bases and J by 8 bases. In DNA, the CDR3 is TGTGCCAGCAGTTCCGGGACAGGGGGGGAAAAACTGTTTTTT. It translates to CASSSGTGGEKLFF.

In DNA, the CDR3 is TGTGCCAGCAGCTTGGGGGTTTGGGACTATGGCTACACCTTC. Translation: CASSLGVWDYGYTF. J is TRBJ1-2 and V is TRBV5-8; D is unclear. The CDR3 contains 14 residues. V lost 0 bases, J lost 3 bases, and 9 bases lay in between. In germline, CDR1 is SGHTS, CDR2 YDEGEE.

The V call is TRBV5-1, the J call TRBJ2-1, with D perhaps matching TRBD2 (6 bases). The CDR3 runs 18 residues. Germline CDR1 reads SGHRS; CDR2 reads YFSETQ. The ends were cut back, 4 bases at V and 5 bases at J, with 25 bases in the middle. The CDR3 loop is CASSLGLGGRTGDNEQFF. CDR3 sequence (DNA): TGCGCCAGCAGCCTTGGTTTGGGAGGTCGGACGGGGGACAATGAGCAGTTCTTC.

This clone was seen once. The V gene is TRBV27, the J gene TRBJ1-3, with D possibly TRBD1 on 5 matching bases. V was clipped by 6 bases and J by 1 base, with 10 bases between them. From germline, CDR1 is MNHEY and CDR2 SMNVEV (reference sequence). The CDR3 has 14 amino acids. For the CDR3, the DNA is TGTGCCAGCAGGGATCCAGGGTCTGGAAACACCATATATTTT. This translates into CASRDPGSGNTIYF.

The CDR3 loop reads CASSIGLAADNEQFF. CDR3 DNA sequence: TGTGCCAGCAGTATCGGACTAGCGGCGGACAATGAGCAGTTCTTC. The chain has TRBV6-1 and TRBJ2-1; 10 bases map to TRBD2. Germline loops: CDR1 MNHNS, CDR2 SASEGT. The CDR3 is 15 residues long. V trimming: 5 bases; J trimming: 5 bases; junction bases outside the gene matches: 6.